The rows below give T cell receptor beta chains drawn from one sample of a study of vaccination and CD4 T cells after COVID-19. TCRdb reprocessed the PCR reads via MiXCR and lists one record per CDR3 protein. The sample has around 21,000 distinct CDR3 sequences; roughly three fifths are singletons. Their antigen targets remain unknown. The sample consisted of CD4+ T cells from blood, cultured in vitro, taken after SARS-CoV-2 vaccination. The receptors were sampled from a human donor who had recovered from COVID-19. The CDR3 runs from the conserved cysteine through the conserved F or W. Each record gives: clone size, D gene, J gene, V gene, CDR3 protein, CDR3 DNA. D genes are given only for firm matches. Expanded clones get a size class; other rows say once, few or many, or leave the size out.

clone_size: few; d_call: -; j_call: TRBJ1-2; v_call: TRBV6-5; cdr3_aa: CASSFYSGGYTF; cdr3_nt: TGTGCCAGCAGTTTCTACAGCGGTGGCTACACCTTC
clone_size: once; d_call: -; j_call: TRBJ2-1; v_call: TRBV5-1; cdr3_aa: CASSFEGGSFNEQFF; cdr3_nt: TGCGCCAGCAGCTTTGAGGGGGGGTCGTTCAATGAGCAGTTCTTC
clone_size: -; d_call: -; j_call: TRBJ2-5; v_call: TRBV11-3; cdr3_aa: CASSPNVGQETQYF; cdr3_nt: TGTGCCAGCAGCCCCAATGTGGGGCAAGAGACCCAGTACTTC
clone_size: -; d_call: -; j_call: TRBJ2-2; v_call: TRBV6-2/TRBV6-3; cdr3_aa: CAIGSAGELFF; cdr3_nt: TGTGCCATCGGCTCTGCCGGGGAGCTGTTTTTT
clone_size: -; d_call: TRBD1; j_call: TRBJ1-1; v_call: TRBV5-4; cdr3_aa: CASSQATGGYTEAFF; cdr3_nt: TGTGCCAGCAGTCAAGCTACAGGGGGATACACTGAAGCTTTCTTT
clone_size: -; d_call: TRBD2; j_call: TRBJ2-7; v_call: TRBV20-1; cdr3_aa: CSAPRPGGTYEQYF; cdr3_nt: TGCAGTGCTCCGCGACCGGGAGGGACCTACGAGCAGTACTTC
clone_size: -; d_call: -; j_call: TRBJ2-5; v_call: TRBV19; cdr3_aa: CASRINPSALQETQYF; cdr3_nt: TGTGCCAGTAGAATCAATCCTAGCGCACTCCAAGAGACCCAGTACTTC
clone_size: -; d_call: -; j_call: TRBJ2-2; v_call: TRBV7-2; cdr3_aa: CASTLPGAGELFF; cdr3_nt: TGTGCCAGCACCTTGCCAGGGGCCGGGGAGCTGTTTTTT
clone_size: few; d_call: -; j_call: TRBJ2-5; v_call: TRBV20-1; cdr3_aa: CSARTTGQWTQYF; cdr3_nt: TGCAGTGCTAGAACGACGGGGCAATGGACCCAGTACTTC
clone_size: few; d_call: TRBD1; j_call: TRBJ1-4; v_call: TRBV15; cdr3_aa: CATSSWGTGTEKLFF; cdr3_nt: TGTGCCACCAGCAGTTGGGGGACAGGGACGGAAAAACTGTTTTTT
clone_size: -; d_call: TRBD1; j_call: TRBJ1-2; v_call: TRBV5-1; cdr3_aa: CASSFYGSGGGYGYTF; cdr3_nt: TGCGCCAGCAGCTTTTACGGGTCAGGGGGAGGGTATGGCTACACCTTC
clone_size: -; d_call: TRBD1; j_call: TRBJ1-1; v_call: TRBV27; cdr3_aa: CASSRQGGAFF; cdr3_nt: TGTGCCAGCAGCCGACAGGGTGGGGCTTTCTTT
clone_size: few; d_call: TRBD1; j_call: TRBJ2-7; v_call: TRBV7-2; cdr3_aa: CASSKGQVSSYEQYF; cdr3_nt: TGTGCCAGCAGCAAGGGACAGGTTAGCTCCTACGAGCAGTACTTC
clone_size: few; d_call: TRBD1; j_call: TRBJ1-2; v_call: TRBV20-1; cdr3_aa: CSAWTGTGDLAAYGYTF; cdr3_nt: TGCAGTGCCTGGACCGGGACAGGCGATCTCGCAGCCTATGGCTACACCTTC
clone_size: -; d_call: -; j_call: TRBJ2-6; v_call: TRBV15; cdr3_aa: CATSRADSGANVLTF; cdr3_nt: TGTGCCACCAGCAGAGCTGACTCTGGGGCCAACGTCCTGACTTTC
clone_size: -; d_call: -; j_call: TRBJ2-3; v_call: TRBV20-1; cdr3_aa: CSASWVPDTQYF; cdr3_nt: TGCAGTGCTAGCTGGGTCCCAGATACGCAGTATTTT
clone_size: -; d_call: -; j_call: TRBJ2-2; v_call: TRBV7-2; cdr3_aa: CASSLVPGHTTGELFF; cdr3_nt: TGTGCCAGCAGCTTAGTTCCGGGACATACTACCGGGGAGCTGTTTTTT
clone_size: few; d_call: TRBD1; j_call: TRBJ2-4; v_call: TRBV24-1; cdr3_aa: CATSDLTGGAEDIQYF; cdr3_nt: TGTGCCACCAGTGACCTTACAGGGGGCGCAGAGGACATTCAGTACTTC
clone_size: -; d_call: -; j_call: TRBJ2-6; v_call: TRBV30; cdr3_aa: CAWSGGAGANVLTF; cdr3_nt: TGTGCCTGGAGTGGGGGTGCTGGGGCCAACGTCCTGACTTTC
clone_size: -; d_call: -; j_call: TRBJ2-7; v_call: TRBV28; cdr3_aa: CASRDPGARYEQYF; cdr3_nt: TGTGCCAGCAGGGACCCGGGAGCTCGCTACGAGCAGTACTTC
clone_size: few; d_call: -; j_call: TRBJ1-2; v_call: TRBV20-1; cdr3_aa: CSAERAGDGYTF; cdr3_nt: TGCAGTGCCGAAAGGGCAGGGGATGGCTACACCTTC
clone_size: -; d_call: -; j_call: TRBJ1-5; v_call: TRBV12-5; cdr3_aa: CASGSGLTVQPQHF; cdr3_nt: TGTGCTAGTGGTTCAGGGCTTACTGTTCAGCCCCAGCATTTT
clone_size: -; d_call: TRBD1; j_call: TRBJ1-2; v_call: TRBV2; cdr3_aa: CASSYETGVYGYTF; cdr3_nt: TGTGCCAGCAGTTACGAAACAGGGGTCTATGGCTACACCTTC
clone_size: few; d_call: -; j_call: TRBJ1-5; v_call: TRBV20-1; cdr3_aa: CSARGVGGGQPQHF; cdr3_nt: TGCAGTGCTAGAGGGGTGGGGGGCGGTCAGCCCCAGCATTTT
clone_size: -; d_call: -; j_call: TRBJ1-2; v_call: TRBV3-1; cdr3_aa: CASSNFPSYTF; cdr3_nt: TGTGCCAGCAGCAACTTTCCTTCCTACACCTTC
clone_size: -; d_call: -; j_call: TRBJ1-5; v_call: TRBV12-3/TRBV12-4; cdr3_aa: CASSFVRDPNQPQHF; cdr3_nt: TGTGCCAGCAGTTTCGTCAGGGACCCAAATCAGCCCCAGCATTTT
clone_size: -; d_call: -; j_call: TRBJ1-3; v_call: TRBV21-1; cdr3_aa: CASSGGDRSSGNTIYF; cdr3_nt: TGTGCCAGCAGCGGTGGGGACAGGAGCTCTGGAAACACCATATATTTT